At least ten counts were recorded for the clone carrying this T cell receptor (beta chain). Germline loops: CDR1 MNHEY, CDR2 SVGAGI. This CDR3 is built from 14 residues. Trimming cost V 2 bases and J 0 bases, with 7 bases left between them. The data are from a study of T cells after yellow fever vaccination. The study's findings and limits: One caveat is that FACS-sorted repertoires could contain abundant clonotypes contaminating from the bulk population. Faster peaking, at day 5 versus 15, marked a secondary response that was weaker.

TCRdb re-analysed the 5' RACE reads in MiXCR, keeping a single row per CDR3 protein. This table has tens of thousands of distinct CDR3 sequences, roughly 3.2% appearing once. The chain is built from TRBV6-5 and TRBJ1-2; no clear D. Sample: PBMCs, either bulk or a sorted T-cell subset (CD4+, CD8+, memory, or dextramer-sorted; not recorded which), taken more than 40 days after the first yellow fever vaccination. This receptor was identified in a young man who received the YFV17D yellow fever vaccine. The DNA of the CDR3 is TGTGCCAGCAGTTACAGCTACACTAACTATGGCTACACCTTC. Amino acid sequence: CASSYSYTNYGYTF.